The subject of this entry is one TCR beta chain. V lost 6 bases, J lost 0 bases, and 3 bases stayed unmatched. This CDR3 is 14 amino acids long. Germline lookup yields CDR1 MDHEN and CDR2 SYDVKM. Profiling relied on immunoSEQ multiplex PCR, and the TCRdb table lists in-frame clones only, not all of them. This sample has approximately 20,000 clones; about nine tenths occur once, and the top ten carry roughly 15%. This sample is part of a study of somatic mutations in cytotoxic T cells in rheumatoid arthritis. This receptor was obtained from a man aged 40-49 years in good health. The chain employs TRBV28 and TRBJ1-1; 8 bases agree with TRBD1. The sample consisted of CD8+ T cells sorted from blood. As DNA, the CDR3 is TGTGCCAGCAGCTTGACAGGGGTGAACACTGAAGCTTTCTTT. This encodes CASSLTGVNTEAFF.